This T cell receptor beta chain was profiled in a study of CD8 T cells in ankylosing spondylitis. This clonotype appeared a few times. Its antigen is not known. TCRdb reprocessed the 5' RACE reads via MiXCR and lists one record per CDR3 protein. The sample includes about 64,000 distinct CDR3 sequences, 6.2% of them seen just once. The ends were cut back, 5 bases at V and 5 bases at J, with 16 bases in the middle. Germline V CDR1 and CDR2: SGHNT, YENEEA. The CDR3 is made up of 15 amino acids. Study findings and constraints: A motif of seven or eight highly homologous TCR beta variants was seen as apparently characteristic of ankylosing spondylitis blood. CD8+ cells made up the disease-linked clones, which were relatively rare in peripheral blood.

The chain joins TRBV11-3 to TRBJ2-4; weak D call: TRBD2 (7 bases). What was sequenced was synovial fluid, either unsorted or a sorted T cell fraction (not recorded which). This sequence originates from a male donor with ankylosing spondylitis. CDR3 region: CASSERLAGENIQYF. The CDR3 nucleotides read TGTGCCAGCAGCGAGAGACTAGCAGGGGAAAACATTCAGTACTTC.